The next 2 T cell receptor beta chains were all read from a single sample in a study of vaccination and CD4 T cells after COVID-19 (dated by TCRdb to between 2021 and 2024). Sample treatment or condition, as interpreted from the label and publication: roughly ten-day PBMC culture with coronavirus spike peptide pools or control peptides (ViraFEST assay). Library method: PCR. Sequencing instrument: Illumina iSeq 100. DNA from cultured CD4+ T cells underwent TCR sequencing with the Oncomine TCR Beta short-read assay at the Johns Hopkins FTIC core. The public reads were reanalyzed by TCRdb: fastp trimming at Q25, MiXCR alignment, in-frame beta chains only. Entries are consolidated by CDR3 protein sequence, retaining the most common genes and DNA. In this sample the table shows about 26,000 distinct CDR3 sequences, roughly two fifths of which occur a single time. The top ten clonotypes cover about a tenth of the sample.

No antigen has been assigned to these receptors. Sequenced sample: CD4+ T cells from blood, cultured in vitro. Receptor source: a human donor who had recovered from COVID-19.

This clonotype was seen more than once but under ten times. This chain connects TRBV7-6 to TRBJ2-2, with D maybe TRBD1 (5 bases). This CDR3 is built from 15 residues. The germline V and J ends were trimmed by 3 bases and 7 bases, with 15 bases remaining between them. The germline V gene encodes CDR1 SGHVS and CDR2 FNYEAQ. The CDR3 here is CASSLSHQGNGELFF. The CDR3, as DNA: TGTGCCAGCAGCTTGAGCCACCAGGGAAACGGGGAGCTGTTTTTT.

The rearrangement links TRBV18 to TRBJ2-7, with D hard to call. Trimming shortened V by 3 bases and J by 3 bases, and 9 bases separated the two germline ends. The CDR3 length is 13 residues. Germline V gene sequence: CDR1 KGHSH, CDR2 LQKENI. The chain's CDR3 is CASSPYAHYEQYF. CDR3 nucleotides: TGTGCCAGCTCACCTTACGCCCACTACGAGCAGTACTTC.